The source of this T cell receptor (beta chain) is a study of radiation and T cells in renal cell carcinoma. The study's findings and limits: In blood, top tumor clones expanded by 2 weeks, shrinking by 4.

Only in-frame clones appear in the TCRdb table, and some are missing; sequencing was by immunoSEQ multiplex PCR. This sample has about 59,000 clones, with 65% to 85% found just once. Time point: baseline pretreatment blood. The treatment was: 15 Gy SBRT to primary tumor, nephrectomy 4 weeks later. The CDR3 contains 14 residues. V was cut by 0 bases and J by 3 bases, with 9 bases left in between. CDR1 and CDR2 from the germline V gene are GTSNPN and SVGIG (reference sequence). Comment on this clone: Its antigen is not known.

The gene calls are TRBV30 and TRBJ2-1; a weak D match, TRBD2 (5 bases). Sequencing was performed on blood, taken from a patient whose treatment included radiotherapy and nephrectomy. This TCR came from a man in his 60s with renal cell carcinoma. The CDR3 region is CAWSVLVFYNEQFF. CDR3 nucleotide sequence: TGTGCCTGGAGTGTACTAGTTTTCTACAATGAGCAGTTCTTC.